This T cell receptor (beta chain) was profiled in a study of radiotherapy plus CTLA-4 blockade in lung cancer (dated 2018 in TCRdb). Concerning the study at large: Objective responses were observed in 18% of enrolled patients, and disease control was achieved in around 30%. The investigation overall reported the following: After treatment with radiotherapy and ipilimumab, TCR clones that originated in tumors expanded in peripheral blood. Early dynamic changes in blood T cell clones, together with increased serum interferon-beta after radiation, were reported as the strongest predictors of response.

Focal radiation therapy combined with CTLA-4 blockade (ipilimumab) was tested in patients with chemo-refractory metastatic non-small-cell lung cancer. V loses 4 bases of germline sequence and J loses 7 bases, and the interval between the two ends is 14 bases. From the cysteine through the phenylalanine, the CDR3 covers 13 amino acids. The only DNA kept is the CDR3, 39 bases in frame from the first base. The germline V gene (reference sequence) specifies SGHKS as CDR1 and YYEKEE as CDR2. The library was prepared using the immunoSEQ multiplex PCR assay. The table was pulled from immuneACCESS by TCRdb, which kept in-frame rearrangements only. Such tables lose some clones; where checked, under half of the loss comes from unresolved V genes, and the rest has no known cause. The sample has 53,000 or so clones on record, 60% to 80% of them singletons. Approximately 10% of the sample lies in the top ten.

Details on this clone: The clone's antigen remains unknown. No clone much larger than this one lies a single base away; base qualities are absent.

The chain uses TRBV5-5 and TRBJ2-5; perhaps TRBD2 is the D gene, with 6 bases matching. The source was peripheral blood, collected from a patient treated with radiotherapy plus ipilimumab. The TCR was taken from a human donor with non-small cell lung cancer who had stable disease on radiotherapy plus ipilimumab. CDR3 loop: CASSPDIGGTQYF. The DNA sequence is TGTGCCAGCAGCCCGGACATCGGGGGGACCCAGTACTTC.